This T cell receptor (beta chain) came from a study of CD8+CD57+ T cells in acquired aplastic anemia. As for the study in general: Healthy donors yielded 8.5 million to 13 million CD4+ cell reads on average. Findings and limits, study-wide: CD8+ Simpson's diversity did not differ significantly between patients and controls.

There are 15 residues in the CDR3. The germline V and J ends were trimmed by 6 bases and 0 bases, with 14 bases remaining between them. About this clonotype itself: What it recognizes is unknown.

Using genomic DNA as the template, TCR beta VDJ and CDR3 profiling was carried out. From the reads, TCRdb called clonotypes with MiXCR, one entry per CDR3 protein. This sample yields around 170,000 distinct CDR3 sequences, of which 55% to 75% are seen a single time; under 50% belongs to the top ten. The material sequenced was sorted CD4+, CD8+, or CD8+CD57+ T cells (not recorded which) from PBMCs. This sequence was found in a human donor in good health. The chain is built from TRBV12-3 or TRBV12-4 and TRBJ1-1; no clear D. Here the CDR3 DNA reads TGTGCCAGCAGCCTCCGGGCCGGGGTGAACACTGAAGCTTTCTTT. Amino acid sequence: CASSLRAGVNTEAFF.